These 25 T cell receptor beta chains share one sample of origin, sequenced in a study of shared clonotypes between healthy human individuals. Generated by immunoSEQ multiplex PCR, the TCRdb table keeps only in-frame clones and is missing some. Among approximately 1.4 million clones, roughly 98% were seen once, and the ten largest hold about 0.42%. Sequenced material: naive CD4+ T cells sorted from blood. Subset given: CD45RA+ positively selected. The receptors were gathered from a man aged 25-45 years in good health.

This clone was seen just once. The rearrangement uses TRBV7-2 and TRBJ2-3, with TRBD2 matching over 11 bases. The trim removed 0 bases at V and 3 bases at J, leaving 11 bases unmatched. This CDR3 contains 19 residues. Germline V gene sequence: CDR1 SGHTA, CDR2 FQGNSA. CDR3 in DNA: TGTGCCAGCAGCTTAGCTGGTAGCGGGAGGGCCGGGGGGACAGATACGCAGTATTTT. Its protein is CASSLAGSGRAGGTDTQYF.

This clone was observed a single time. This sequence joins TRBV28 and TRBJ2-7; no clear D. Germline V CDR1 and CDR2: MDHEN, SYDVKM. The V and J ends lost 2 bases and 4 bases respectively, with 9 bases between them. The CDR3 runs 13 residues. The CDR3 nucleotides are TGTGCCAGCAGTTTAAGTACACCTTACGAGCAGTACTTC. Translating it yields CASSLSTPYEQYF.

Here the CDR3 reads CASSLIGLKNTEAFF. Here the CDR3 DNA reads TGTGCCAGCAGCTTGATCGGACTCAAGAACACTGAAGCTTTCTTT. This chain links TRBV5-5 with TRBJ1-1; D unclear. Trimming took off 1 base at V and 1 base at J, with 11 bases between the two ends. The germline gives CDR1 SGHKS, CDR2 YYEKEE (reference sequence). The length of the CDR3 is 15 residues. The variable domain in full, completed from reference TRBV5-5 and TRBJ1-1, reads DAGVTQSPTHLIKTRGQQVTLRCSPISGHKSVSWYQQVLGQGPQFIFQYYEKEERGRGNFPDRFSARQFPNYSSELNVNALLLGDSALYLCASSLIGLKNTEAFFGQGTRLTVV.

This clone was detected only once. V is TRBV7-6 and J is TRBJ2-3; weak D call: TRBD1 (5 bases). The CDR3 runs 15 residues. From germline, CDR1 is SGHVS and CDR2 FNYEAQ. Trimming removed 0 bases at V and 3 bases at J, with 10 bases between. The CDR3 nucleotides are TGTGCCAGCAGCTTAGCGCATGGGGCGACAGATACGCAGTATTTT. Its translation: CASSLAHGATDTQYF.

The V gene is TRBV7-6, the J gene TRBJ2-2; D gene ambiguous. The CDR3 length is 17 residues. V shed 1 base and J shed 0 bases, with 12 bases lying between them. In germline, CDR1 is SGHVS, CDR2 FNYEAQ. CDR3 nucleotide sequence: TGTGCCAGCAGCTTAGAGGCTCGATTGGCGAACACCGGGGAGCTGTTTTTT. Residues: CASSLEARLANTGELFF. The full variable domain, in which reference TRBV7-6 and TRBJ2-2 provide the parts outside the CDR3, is GAGVSQSPRYKVTKRGQDVALRCDPISGHVSLYWYRQALGQGPEFLTYFNYEAQQDKSGLPNDRFSAERPEGSISTLTIQRTEQRDSAMYRCASSLEARLANTGELFFGEGSRLTVL.

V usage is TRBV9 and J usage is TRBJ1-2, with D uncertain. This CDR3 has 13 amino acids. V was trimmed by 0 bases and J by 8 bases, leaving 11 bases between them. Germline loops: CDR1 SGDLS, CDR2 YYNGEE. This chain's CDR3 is CASSVVAVGGYTF. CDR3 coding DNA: TGTGCCAGCAGCGTAGTGGCAGTCGGGGGCTACACCTTC. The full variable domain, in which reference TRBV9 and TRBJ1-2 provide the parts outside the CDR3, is DSGVTQTPKHLITATGQRVTLRCSPRSGDLSVYWYQQSLDQGLQFLIQYYNGEERAKGNILERFSAQQFPDLHSELNLSSLELGDSALYFCASSVVAVGGYTFGSGTRLTVV.

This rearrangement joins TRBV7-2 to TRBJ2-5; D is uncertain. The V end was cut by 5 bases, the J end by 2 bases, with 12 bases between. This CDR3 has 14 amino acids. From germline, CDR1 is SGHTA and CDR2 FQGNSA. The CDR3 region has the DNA TGTGCCAGCAGCCCCCTCGGGCCACAAGAGACCCAGTACTTC. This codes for CASSPLGPQETQYF.

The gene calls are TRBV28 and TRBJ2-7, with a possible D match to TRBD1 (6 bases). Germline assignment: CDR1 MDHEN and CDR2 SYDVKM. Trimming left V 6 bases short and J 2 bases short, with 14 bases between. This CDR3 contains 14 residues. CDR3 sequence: CASSPWGTPYEQYF. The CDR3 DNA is TGTGCCAGCAGCCCTTGGGGGACACCCTACGAGCAGTACTTC.

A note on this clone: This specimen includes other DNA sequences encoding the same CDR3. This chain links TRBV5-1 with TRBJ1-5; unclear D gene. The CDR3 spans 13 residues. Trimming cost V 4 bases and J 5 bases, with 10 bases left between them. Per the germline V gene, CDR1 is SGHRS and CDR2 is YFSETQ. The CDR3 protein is CASSLGRDQPQHF. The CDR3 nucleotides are TGCGCCAGCAGCCTAGGGAGAGATCAGCCCCAGCATTTT.

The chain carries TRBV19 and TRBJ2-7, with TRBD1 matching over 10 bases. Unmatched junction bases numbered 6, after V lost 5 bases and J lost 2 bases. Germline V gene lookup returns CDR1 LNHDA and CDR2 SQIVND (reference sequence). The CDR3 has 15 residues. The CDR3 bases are TGTGCCAGTAGTCTTACCGGGACAGGGGCCTACGAGCAGTACTTC. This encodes CASSLTGTGAYEQYF.

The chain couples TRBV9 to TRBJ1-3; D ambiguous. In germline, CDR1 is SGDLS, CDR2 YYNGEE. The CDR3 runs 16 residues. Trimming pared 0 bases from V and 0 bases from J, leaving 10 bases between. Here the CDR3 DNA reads TGTGCCAGCAGCGTAGGCACTCACATCTCTGGAAACACCATATATTTT. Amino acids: CASSVGTHISGNTIYF.

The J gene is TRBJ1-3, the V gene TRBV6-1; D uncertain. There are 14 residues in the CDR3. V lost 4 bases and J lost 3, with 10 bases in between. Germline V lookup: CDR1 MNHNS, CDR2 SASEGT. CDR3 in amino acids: CASSGRPDGNTIYF. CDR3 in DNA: TGTGCCAGCAGTGGACGGCCCGATGGAAACACCATATATTTT.

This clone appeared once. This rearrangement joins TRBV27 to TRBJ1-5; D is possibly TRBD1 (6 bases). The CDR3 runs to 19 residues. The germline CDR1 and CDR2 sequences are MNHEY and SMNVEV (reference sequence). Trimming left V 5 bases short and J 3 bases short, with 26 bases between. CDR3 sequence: CASSTKQGGGVFNNQPQHF. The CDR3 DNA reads TGTGCCAGCAGTACAAAACAGGGTGGGGGGGTTTTCAACAATCAGCCCCAGCATTTT.

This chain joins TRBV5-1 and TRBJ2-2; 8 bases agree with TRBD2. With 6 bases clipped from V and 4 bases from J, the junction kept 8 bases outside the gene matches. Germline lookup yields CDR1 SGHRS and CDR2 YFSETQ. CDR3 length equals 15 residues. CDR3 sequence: CASTIIAGTTGELFF. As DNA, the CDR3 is TGCGCCAGCACAATCATAGCGGGAACCACCGGGGAGCTGTTTTTT.

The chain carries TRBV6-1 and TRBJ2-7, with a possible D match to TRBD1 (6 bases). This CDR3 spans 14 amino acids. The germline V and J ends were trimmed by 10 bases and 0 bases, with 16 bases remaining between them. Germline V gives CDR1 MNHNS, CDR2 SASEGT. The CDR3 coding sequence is TGTGCCACCCAGCCGACAGGAAGCTCCTACGAGCAGTACTTC. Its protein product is CATQPTGSSYEQYF.

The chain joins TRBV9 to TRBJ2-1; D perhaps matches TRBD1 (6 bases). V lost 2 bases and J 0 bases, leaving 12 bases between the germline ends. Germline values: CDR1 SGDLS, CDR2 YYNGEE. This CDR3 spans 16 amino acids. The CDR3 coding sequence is TGTGCCAGCAGCGTCACAGGGCCCGGCTCCTACAATGAGCAGTTCTTC. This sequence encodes CASSVTGPGSYNEQFF.

DNA of the CDR3: TGTGCCAGCAGCCCGGACAGGGGGCCCTACAATGAGCAGTTCTTC. It yields the protein CASSPDRGPYNEQFF. The rearrangement links TRBV5-5 to TRBJ2-1; 11 nucleotides agree with TRBD1. The CDR3 is 15 amino acids. The germline V gene encodes CDR1 SGHKS and CDR2 YYEKEE (reference sequence). J lost 2 bases, V lost 4 bases, and 2 bases had no gene match.

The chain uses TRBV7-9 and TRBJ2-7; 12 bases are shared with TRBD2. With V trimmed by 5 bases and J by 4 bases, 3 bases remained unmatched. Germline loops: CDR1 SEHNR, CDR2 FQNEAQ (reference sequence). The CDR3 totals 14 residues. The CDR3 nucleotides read TGTGCCAGCAGCCAGGGACTAGCGGGTTACGAGCAGTACTTC. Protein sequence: CASSQGLAGYEQYF.

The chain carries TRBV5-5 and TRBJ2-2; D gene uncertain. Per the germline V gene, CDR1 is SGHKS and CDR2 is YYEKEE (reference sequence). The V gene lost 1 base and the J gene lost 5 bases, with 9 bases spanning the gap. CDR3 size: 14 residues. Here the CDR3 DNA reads TGTGCCAGCAGCTTGTCAACATCGACCGGGGAGCTGTTTTTT. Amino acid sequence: CASSLSTSTGELFF.

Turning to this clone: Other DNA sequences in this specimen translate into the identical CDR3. This chain's CDR3 is CASTRTSGSYEQYF. As DNA, the CDR3 is TGTGCCAGCACCCGGACTAGCGGGAGCTACGAGCAGTACTTC. The rearrangement uses TRBV6-1 and TRBJ2-7; 13 positions match TRBD2. The V and J ends lost 7 bases and 3 bases, in that order; junction bases with no gene match: 3. The germline gives CDR1 MNHNS, CDR2 SASEGT. The CDR3 is 14 amino acids.

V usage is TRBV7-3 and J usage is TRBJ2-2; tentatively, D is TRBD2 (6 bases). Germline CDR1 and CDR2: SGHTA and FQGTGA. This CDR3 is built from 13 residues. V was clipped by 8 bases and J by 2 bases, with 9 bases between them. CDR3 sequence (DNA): TGTGCCAGCTCTAGCGCAAACACCGGGGAGCTGTTTTTT. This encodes CASSSANTGELFF.

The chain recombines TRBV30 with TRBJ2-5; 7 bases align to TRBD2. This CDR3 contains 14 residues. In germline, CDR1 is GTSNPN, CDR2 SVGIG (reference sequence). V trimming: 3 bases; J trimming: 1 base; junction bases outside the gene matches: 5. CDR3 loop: CAWSAGTIQETQYF. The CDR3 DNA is TGTGCCTGGAGCGCCGGGACTATCCAAGAGACCCAGTACTTC.

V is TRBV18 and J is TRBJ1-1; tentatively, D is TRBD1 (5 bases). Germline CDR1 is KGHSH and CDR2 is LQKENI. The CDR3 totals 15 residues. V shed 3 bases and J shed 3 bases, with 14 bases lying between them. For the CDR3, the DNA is TGTGCCAGCTCACCCCAGGGATTAAGAGACACTGAAGCTTTCTTT. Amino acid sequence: CASSPQGLRDTEAFF.

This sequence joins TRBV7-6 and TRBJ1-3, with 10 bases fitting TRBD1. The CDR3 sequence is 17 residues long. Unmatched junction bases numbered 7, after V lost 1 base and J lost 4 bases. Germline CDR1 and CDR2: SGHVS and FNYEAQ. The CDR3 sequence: CASSLVSDRGPGNTIYF. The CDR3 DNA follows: TGTGCCAGCAGCTTAGTCTCCGACAGGGGGCCCGGAAACACCATATATTTT.

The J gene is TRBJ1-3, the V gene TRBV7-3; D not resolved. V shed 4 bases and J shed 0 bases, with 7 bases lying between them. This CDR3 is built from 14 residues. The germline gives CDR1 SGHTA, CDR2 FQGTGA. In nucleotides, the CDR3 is TGTGCCAGCAGCTCGGGAGACTCTGGAAACACCATATATTTT. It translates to CASSSGDSGNTIYF.